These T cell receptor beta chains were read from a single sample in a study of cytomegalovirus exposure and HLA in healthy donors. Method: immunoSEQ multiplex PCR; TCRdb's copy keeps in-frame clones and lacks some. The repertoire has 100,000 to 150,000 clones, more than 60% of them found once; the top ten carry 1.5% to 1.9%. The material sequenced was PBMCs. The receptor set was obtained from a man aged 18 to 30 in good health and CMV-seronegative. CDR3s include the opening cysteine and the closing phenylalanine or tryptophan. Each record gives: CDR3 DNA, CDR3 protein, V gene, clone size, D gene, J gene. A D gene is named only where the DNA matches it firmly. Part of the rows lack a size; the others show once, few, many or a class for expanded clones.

TGTGCCAGCAGTGGGGGACATAGCGGGAGGTCCTACAATGAGCAGTTCTTC,CASSGGHSGRSYNEQFF,TRBV6-1,-,TRBD2,TRBJ2-1
TGTGCCTGGAGCTCGGGGGGCGTAGGTTGGACCGGGGAGCTGTTTTTT,CAWSSGGVGWTGELFF,TRBV30,few,-,TRBJ2-2
TGTGCCATCAGCTCTAGCGCAAGCACAGATACGCAGTATTTT,CAISSSASTDTQYF,TRBV10-3,-,-,TRBJ2-3
TGTGCCAGCAGCTTAGCCGGCGGAGCGACGAACTACGAGCAGTACTTC,CASSLAGGATNYEQYF,TRBV7-8,-,-,TRBJ2-7
TGTGCCAGCACAACCGGCGCTCATGGGGCTAACACCGGGGAGCTGTTTTTT,CASTTGAHGANTGELFF,TRBV19,once,-,TRBJ2-2
TGTGCCAGCAGTTTTACAGTCCAAGAGACCCAGTACTTC,CASSFTVQETQYF,TRBV28,few,-,TRBJ2-5
TGTGCCAGCAGCTTAAGGACACCGAACACTGAAGCTTTCTTT,CASSLRTPNTEAFF,TRBV5-6,-,-,TRBJ1-1
TGTGCCAGCAGCAATCCGGGACAGGGGGAGTATGGCTACACCTTC,CASSNPGQGEYGYTF,TRBV7-9,-,TRBD1,TRBJ1-2
TGTGCCAGCTCCAACACCTTAGCGGGACCCTCCTACGAGCAGTACTTC,CASSNTLAGPSYEQYF,TRBV18,-,TRBD2,TRBJ2-7
TGTGCCAGCAGACCGGTAGGGGGTGAGACCCAGTACTTC,CASRPVGGETQYF,TRBV7-9,-,-,TRBJ2-5
TGTGCCAGCAGCCCGACAGGGGAGGAGCAGTACTTC,CASSPTGEEQYF,TRBV5-4,-,TRBD1,TRBJ2-5
TGTGCCAGCAGGCGGAAACAGGGATCTTTTTCCTATGGCTACACCTTC,CASRRKQGSFSYGYTF,TRBV28,-,-,TRBJ1-2
TGTGCCAGCAACTCCCCGGGGACACCGGCCTACGAGCAGTACTTC,CASNSPGTPAYEQYF,TRBV28,-,-,TRBJ2-7
TGTGCCAGCAGCTTAGCCCCGTCTTCGTCCTACAATGAGCAGTTCTTC,CASSLAPSSSYNEQFF,TRBV7-7,few,-,TRBJ2-1
TGTGCCAGCAGCTTAGAGGACTTATGGGCCTACGAGCAGTACTTC,CASSLEDLWAYEQYF,TRBV7-8,few,-,TRBJ2-7
TGTGCCAGCAGTTGGACAGGTTCCTACGAGCAGTACTTC,CASSWTGSYEQYF,TRBV28,few,TRBD1,TRBJ2-7
TGCAGCGCCCGGGACAGGGGTTTTGAAGCTTTCTTT,CSARDRGFEAFF,TRBV29-1,-,TRBD1,TRBJ1-1
TGTGCCAGCAGCTCAAGGACAGGGGCGTATGGCTACACCTTC,CASSSRTGAYGYTF,TRBV11-2,-,TRBD1,TRBJ1-2
TGTGCCAGCAGTTTTCGGGGTGGTAGTGGCAATCAGCCCCAGCATTTT,CASSFRGGSGNQPQHF,TRBV28,-,-,TRBJ1-5
TGTGCCAGCAGTTCTACCGGGACAAATTATGGCTACACCTTC,CASSSTGTNYGYTF,TRBV28,once,-,TRBJ1-2
TGTGCCAGCAACTTGGGGGTGCGGGTTGACGAGCAGTACTTC,CASNLGVRVDEQYF,TRBV5-6,-,-,TRBJ2-7
TGTGCCAGCAGTACACAGGGGGCGGCCTACGAGCAGTACTTC,CASSTQGAAYEQYF,TRBV6-5,-,TRBD1,TRBJ2-7
TGCGCCAGCAGCCAGACAGGCAACAATCAGCCCCAGCATTTT,CASSQTGNNQPQHF,TRBV4-1,few,-,TRBJ1-5
TGTGCCAGCAGCGTAGGACTAGCGGGGGGCCGCACAGATACGCAGTATTTT,CASSVGLAGGRTDTQYF,TRBV9,-,TRBD2,TRBJ2-3
TGTGCCAGCAGCTTGGGACAGAACTATGGCTACACCTTC,CASSLGQNYGYTF,TRBV6-5,-,TRBD1,TRBJ1-2
TGTGCCAGCAGCTTCGACAGGGGAAGCGGGGCCAACGTCCTGACTTTC,CASSFDRGSGANVLTF,TRBV7-2,once,TRBD1,TRBJ2-6
TGTGCCAGCAGCTTAGAACTCCAGGCTGCAACTAATGAAAAACTGTTTTTT,CASSLELQAATNEKLFF,TRBV7-9,-,-,TRBJ1-4
TGTGCCTGGAGTGTATTGGCGGAGGAGCTGTTTTTT,CAWSVLAEELFF,TRBV30,-,-,TRBJ2-2
TGTGCCAGCAGTGACCTCCTCCGGGGGGCGGTAGAGACCCAGTACTTC,CASSDLLRGAVETQYF,TRBV25-1,-,-,TRBJ2-5
TGCGCCAGCAGCCAAGCGCGGGAGGGATGGGATACGCAGTATTTT,CASSQAREGWDTQYF,TRBV4-3,-,TRBD2,TRBJ2-3
TGTGCCAGCAGCTTAGGTGGCTCCGGCGGGGAGACCCAGTACTTC,CASSLGGSGGETQYF,TRBV7-9,-,-,TRBJ2-5
TGTGCCATCAGTGAAAGGTGGACGGACTCCTCTGGAAACACCATATATTTT,CAISERWTDSSGNTIYF,TRBV10-3,-,-,TRBJ1-3
TGTGCCAGCAGCTTGGCGCGGGAATATGGCTACCCCTTC,CASSLAREYGYPF,TRBV5-8,-,-,TRBJ1-2
TGTGCCAGCAGCTTCGGGGCCGGGGAGCTGTTTTTT,CASSFGAGELFF,TRBV9,-,-,TRBJ2-2
TGTGCCAGCAGCTTAGCGGGAGTTCCAGATACGCAGTATTTT,CASSLAGVPDTQYF,TRBV7-2,-,-,TRBJ2-3
TGTGCCATCACTGAGATCCGGCGGCAGCTCTACAATGAGCAGTTCTTC,CAITEIRRQLYNEQFF,TRBV10-3,-,-,TRBJ2-1
TGTGCCTGGAGAAAATCGGGACAGACCTACGAGCAGTACTTC,CAWRKSGQTYEQYF,TRBV30,-,TRBD1,TRBJ2-7
TGCGCCAGCAGCTTTACCGGGACAGGGATCGAGCAGTACTTC,CASSFTGTGIEQYF,TRBV5-1,-,TRBD1,TRBJ2-7
TGTGCCAGCAGCTCGCGGTTTCAGGGGGACCAAGAGACCCAGTACTTC,CASSSRFQGDQETQYF,TRBV7-2,-,TRBD1,TRBJ2-5
TGTGCCAGCAGATACGCGACGACAGGGGGCTCTGGAAACACCATATATTTT,CASRYATTGGSGNTIYF,TRBV28,-,TRBD1,TRBJ1-3
TGTGCCAGCTCACCGGCGCGGTCCGGGCTAGCGGGAGTGGTCGGCTCCTACAATGAGCAGTTCTTC,CASSPARSGLAGVVGSYNEQFF,TRBV18,-,TRBD2,TRBJ2-1
TGTGCCAGCCCTTTCCCGCGGGAAGGGTATACGCAGTATTTT,CASPFPREGYTQYF,TRBV27,-,-,TRBJ2-3
TGCGCCAGCAGCCAAGAGAGACTATCGCGGACCGGGGAGCTGTTTTTT,CASSQERLSRTGELFF,TRBV4-3,-,-,TRBJ2-2
TGCGCCAGCAGCTTGAATCCGGGAACCTTCGATGCAACTAATGAAAAACTGTTTTTT,CASSLNPGTFDATNEKLFF,TRBV5-1,-,-,TRBJ1-4
TGTGCCGCCCCCCCGAGGGAGGGTATACCATACAATGAGCAGTTCTTC,CAAPPREGIPYNEQFF,TRBV28,few,TRBD2,TRBJ2-1
TGTGCCAGCAGGACCCCGGTAGTCCCAGGCCCTGGAAACACCATATATTTT,CASRTPVVPGPGNTIYF,TRBV2,-,-,TRBJ1-3
TGTGCCTGGAGTGTTGACAGCGATAATGAAAAACTGTTTTTT,CAWSVDSDNEKLFF,TRBV30,few,-,TRBJ1-4
TGTGCCAGCAGTGAGTCTTCAGGCAATCAGCCCCAGCATTTT,CASSESSGNQPQHF,TRBV6-1,-,-,TRBJ1-5
TGTGCCAGCAGCCTAAGGAGAGTGACAGCAGCCAAAAACATTCAGTACTTC,CASSLRRVTAAKNIQYF,TRBV5-6,-,-,TRBJ2-4
TGCGCCAGCAGGGGGCAGGAGTTGGGGAACGAGCAGTACTTC,CASRGQELGNEQYF,TRBV5-1,once,-,TRBJ2-7
TGTGCCAGCAGGTTCCAAGCGGGGGGGCCCGAGACCCAGTACTTC,CASRFQAGGPETQYF,TRBV7-2,-,TRBD2,TRBJ2-5
TGTGCCAGTATACGGGACAGGGGATCCTACAATGAGCAGTTCTTC,CASIRDRGSYNEQFF,TRBV6-1,-,TRBD1,TRBJ2-1
TGTGCCAGCAGTCTGGCAGGTTTGACCTACGAGCAGTACTTC,CASSLAGLTYEQYF,TRBV6-1,-,-,TRBJ2-7
TGTGCCAGCAGTCTCAGGGGAACCTACAATGAGCAGTTCTTC,CASSLRGTYNEQFF,TRBV27,-,-,TRBJ2-1